This TCR beta chain was found in a study of cytomegalovirus exposure and HLA in healthy donors. Regarding the study as a whole: Analysis was performed later, and it showed HLA-associated TCR beta chains to be more clonally expanded than equally common others.

To note about this clone: The antigen is undetermined.

The primer mix had 60 Vbeta and 13 Jbeta primers. Clones were sequenced by immunoSEQ multiplex PCR, and TCRdb holds only the in-frame ones, with some missing. Seen in this sample are some 60,000 clones; the ten most common clones hold around 3.7%. CDR1 GTSNPN and CDR2 SVGIG come from the germline V gene (reference sequence). CDR3 length: 13 residues. V lost 3 bases and J 5 bases, leaving 11 bases between the germline ends. This clonotype was obtained from a male donor in good health and CMV-seronegative. Sequenced sample: PBMCs. V gene TRBV30 combines with J gene TRBJ1-5; D not certain. The CDR3 spells CAWSLANDQPQHF. The CDR3 DNA reads TGTGCCTGGAGCTTAGCTAATGATCAGCCCCAGCATTTT.